These 23 T cell receptor beta chains share one sample of origin, sequenced in a study of blood T cells in healthy people across ages (dated by TCRdb to the mid-2010s). Receptor libraries were prepared by 5' RACE. Sequencing was carried out with an Illumina HiSeq 2500. A second PCR of roughly 7 to 11 cycles was performed with a sample-barcoded 5' primer and a J-beta primer mix. Using fastp trimming at Q25 and MiXCR clonotype assembly, TCRdb reanalyzed the public sequencing data and kept in-frame beta chains. Rows with one shared CDR3 protein collapse into an entry with the most common genes and DNA. This sample has approximately 960,000 distinct CDR3 sequences in its table, and about 29% of those were observed once. 10% to 13% of the sample rests with the top ten. The same data also went into a second study, on T cells of mothers and their children.

Material for sequencing was blood. These receptors all come from a woman in her forties in good health.

The CDR3: CASTTGGGNYGYTF. The CDR3 nucleotides are TGTGCCAGCACCACGGGAGGGGGCAACTATGGCTACACCTTC. The V call is TRBV28, the J call TRBJ1-2, with TRBD1 matching over 7 bases. CDR3 size: 14 residues. With V trimmed by 7 bases and J by 2 bases, 7 bases remained unmatched. Germline-derived CDR1 and CDR2 are MDHEN and SYDVKM.

This clonotype turned up a few times. This chain connects TRBV6-2 or TRBV6-3 to TRBJ2-3; 7 positions match TRBD1. CDR3 length equals 14 residues. From germline, CDR1 is MNHEY and CDR2 SVGEGT. Trimming cost V 6 bases and J 0 bases; bases outside gene matches: 3. In DNA form, the CDR3 reads TGTGCCAGCAGAGAACAGGGGAGCACAGATACGCAGTATTTT. Protein product: CASREQGSTDTQYF.

The genes are TRBV28 and TRBJ2-7; D gene unclear. Looked up from germline, CDR1 is MDHEN and CDR2 is SYDVKM. The CDR3 length is 15 residues. V lost 2 bases and J 2 bases, leaving 13 bases between the germline ends. CDR3 sequence reads: CASSLDTASPYEQYF. CDR3 in DNA: TGTGCCAGCAGTTTAGACACCGCCTCTCCCTACGAGCAGTACTTC. Filled out from reference TRBV28 and TRBJ2-7, the complete variable domain reads DVKVTQSSRYLVKRTGEKVFLECVQDMDHENMFWYRQDPGLGLRLIYFSYDVKMKEKGDIPEGYSVSREKKERFSLILESASTNQTSMYLCASSLDTASPYEQYFGPGTRLTVT.

V usage is TRBV5-1 and J usage is TRBJ2-1; the D is unclear. The CDR3 consists of 17 residues. Germline V gives CDR1 SGHRS, CDR2 YFSETQ. Trimming took off 3 bases at V and 4 bases at J, with 20 bases between the two ends. Here the CDR3 DNA reads TGCGCCAGCAGCTCTCGGGTAGCCCAGGTGCGGTACAATGAGCAGTTCTTC. Protein product: CASSSRVAQVRYNEQFF.

The chain is built from TRBV19 and TRBJ1-2; possibly TRBD1 for D (6 bases). The germline V gene encodes CDR1 LNHDA and CDR2 SQIVND (reference sequence). This CDR3 spans 14 amino acids. Trimming took 6 bases from V and 4 from J, leaving 15 bases between them. The CDR3: CASSAGDNLYGYTF. In nucleotides, the CDR3 is TGTGCCAGTAGCGCAGGGGACAACCTCTATGGCTACACCTTC.

This clonotype was observed once. The rearrangement joins TRBV28 to TRBJ2-4; D is perhaps TRBD2 (7 bases). The DNA end is more similar to TRBJ2-5, so the J call may be wrong. The CDR3 sequence is 16 residues long. Germline CDR1 is MDHEN and CDR2 is SYDVKM. The CDR3 coding sequence is TGTGCCAGCAGCCTGGGACGAGCGGGGACACAAGAGACCCAGTACTTC. Amino acid sequence: CASSLGRAGTQETQYF.

The rearrangement links TRBV5-1 to TRBJ2-6; D gene ambiguous. The CDR3 sequence is 16 residues long. Trimming removed 0 bases from V and 4 bases from J, with 11 bases in between. Germline assignment: CDR1 SGHRS and CDR2 YFSETQ. In nucleotides, the CDR3 is TGCGCCAGCAGCTTGGAAGGATTCGGGGGGGCCAACGTCCTGACTTTC. Protein product: CASSLEGFGGANVLTF.

V gene TRBV27 combines with J gene TRBJ1-2, with 7 bases fitting TRBD1. The CDR3 is made up of 14 amino acids. The trim removed 5 bases at V and 6 bases at J, leaving 9 bases unmatched. Germline V gives CDR1 MNHEY, CDR2 SMNVEV (reference sequence). The CDR3 sequence: CASSIHPGTDGYTF. The CDR3 DNA reads TGTGCCAGCAGTATCCATCCCGGGACAGATGGCTACACCTTC.

This clonotype was counted ten times or more. The rearrangement joins TRBV29-1 to TRBJ2-7; 7 bases map to TRBD1. Germline CDR1 and CDR2: SQVTM and ANQGSEA. Trimming took 8 bases from V and 0 from J; bases not matched to a gene: 7. The CDR3 consists of 13 residues. The CDR3 coding sequence is TGCAGCACCCCCGACAGGGTCTCCTACGAGCAGTACTTC. Protein sequence: CSTPDRVSYEQYF.

The V and J genes are TRBV7-9 and TRBJ1-2; D remains ambiguous. Germline lookup yields CDR1 SEHNR and CDR2 FQNEAQ (reference sequence). Trimming pared 4 bases from V and 6 bases from J, leaving 15 bases between. There are 14 residues in the CDR3. CDR3 loop: CASSWIREMDGYTF. CDR3 sequence (DNA): TGTGCCAGCAGCTGGATAAGGGAAATGGATGGCTACACCTTC.

This clonotype was found once. The V call is TRBV5-1, the J call TRBJ2-7, with D possibly TRBD2 on 5 matching bases. The CDR3 totals 14 residues. The ends were cut back, 3 bases at V and 0 bases at J, with 10 bases in the middle. The germline CDR1 and CDR2 sequences are SGHRS and YFSETQ. Here the CDR3 DNA reads TGCGCCAGCAGCTGGAGCGGCAGCTCCTACGAGCAGTACTTC. It translates to CASSWSGSSYEQYF.

The chain uses TRBV28 and TRBJ2-7; TRBD1 matches 12 bases. This CDR3 is built from 17 residues. J gave up 5 bases and V 3 bases, and 11 bases lay outside the gene matches. The germline CDR1 and CDR2 sequences are MDHEN and SYDVKM. CDR3 sequence reads: CASSFPRAGTGGDEQYF. The DNA for the CDR3 is TGTGCCAGCAGTTTTCCGCGGGCCGGGACAGGGGGCGACGAGCAGTACTTC.

A note on this clonotype: This may come from a read error, since a much larger clone is one base off. The chain links TRBV4-3 to TRBJ2-7; D not certain. The CDR3 consists of 15 residues. Germline assignment: CDR1 LGHNA and CDR2 YSLEER. This CDR3 is CASSQETGPTYERYF. Written as DNA, the CDR3 is TGCGCCAGCAGCCAGGAGACTGGTCCTACCTACGAGCGGTACTTC.

The rearrangement uses TRBV14 and TRBJ2-1; D may be TRBD2 (5 bases). Germline V gene lookup returns CDR1 SGHDN and CDR2 FVKESK. This CDR3 spans 14 amino acids. V was clipped by 3 bases and J by 5 bases, with 11 bases between them. Here the CDR3 DNA reads TGTGCCAGCAGCCAGTCACTAGTGAACAATGAGCAGTTCTTC. This translates into CASSQSLVNNEQFF.

This clonotype occurred many times. The chain is built from TRBV12-3 or TRBV12-4 and TRBJ2-7; 9 bases agree with TRBD2. Trimming took 6 bases from V and 2 from J; bases not matched to a gene: 5. The CDR3 covers 14 residues. CDR3 DNA sequence: TGTGCCAGCAGCCCTAGCGGGGCCACCTACGAGCAGTACTTC. Translation gives CASSPSGATYEQYF.

This clonotype was recorded many times. The V and J genes are TRBV24-1 and TRBJ2-3; D ambiguous. CDR1 is KGHDR, CDR2 SFDVKD, per germline. The CDR3 runs to 16 residues. Trimming cost V 4 bases and J 2 bases, with 15 bases left between them. CDR3 loop: CATSDRAPENTDTQYF. In DNA form, the CDR3 reads TGTGCCACCAGTGACCGTGCCCCAGAGAACACAGATACGCAGTATTTT.

The rearrangement joins TRBV9 to TRBJ2-3, with 8 bases lining up with TRBD2. The length of the CDR3 is 15 residues. The junction had 5 bases not matched to a gene; V was cut back by 3 bases and J by 2 bases. Per germline, CDR1 SGDLS and CDR2 YYNGEE. The CDR3 loop reads CASSGSGSYTDTQYF. The CDR3 DNA sequence: TGTGCCAGCAGCGGGAGCGGGAGTTACACAGATACGCAGTATTTT. The full variable domain, completed using reference TRBV9 and TRBJ2-3, is DSGVTQTPKHLITATGQRVTLRCSPRSGDLSVYWYQQSLDQGLQFLIQYYNGEERAKGNILERFSAQQFPDLHSELNLSSLELGDSALYFCASSGSGSYTDTQYFGPGTRLTVL.

The chain recombines TRBV7-3 with TRBJ2-1, with 7 positions matching TRBD1. The germline V gene encodes CDR1 SGHTA and CDR2 FQGTGA. Germline trimming cut 2 bases from V and 5 bases from J; bases unmatched to any gene: 6. This CDR3 spans 15 amino acids. The CDR3: CASSLVRQGNNEQFF. The CDR3 bases are TGTGCCAGCAGCTTAGTTAGACAGGGAAACAATGAGCAGTTCTTC.

The chain is built from TRBV10-3 and TRBJ2-3; 7 bases match TRBD2. V dropped 4 bases and J dropped 5; count of bases not matched to a gene: 6. This CDR3 region has 14 residues. CDR1 is ENHRY, CDR2 SYGVKD, per germline. As DNA, the CDR3 is TGTGCCATCAGTGGAAGCGGGGTCGAAGATACGCAGTATTTT. Translating gives CAISGSGVEDTQYF.

This chain connects TRBV7-6 to TRBJ2-7, with D uncertain. The tail of the sequence fits TRBJ2-5 better, so the J call may be wrong. In germline, CDR1 is SGHVS, CDR2 FNYEAQ. CDR3 length: 16 amino acids. The DNA of the CDR3 is TGTGCCAGCAGCTTAGATACCGGCCGGCGTGGGGAGACCCAGTACTTC. Protein: CASSLDTGRRGETQYF.

There are a few counts of this clonotype. This chain uses TRBV5-1 with TRBJ2-3; 11 nucleotides line up with TRBD2. Germline V gene sequence: CDR1 SGHRS, CDR2 YFSETQ. After removal of 0 bases from V and 1 base from J, the junction contained 4 bases not matched to a gene. The CDR3 sequence is 17 residues long. CDR3 DNA sequence: TGCGCCAGCAGCTTGGCCACACTAGCGGGGGGCACAGATACGCAGTATTTT. Protein: CASSLATLAGGTDTQYF.

This clonotype was found a few times. V is TRBV30 and J is TRBJ1-4; no firm D call. The germline V gene has CDR1 GTSNPN and CDR2 SVGIG (reference sequence). This CDR3 spans 12 amino acids. V was pared by 7 bases and J by 3 bases, with 9 bases between. The CDR3 loop is CASLGSNEKLFF. For the CDR3, the DNA is TGTGCCTCTCTTGGGTCTAATGAAAAACTGTTTTTT.

The table lists this clonotype with a count of one. A much larger clone differs by one base, so this may be a read error. The chain has TRBV5-1 and TRBJ2-5; TRBD2 matches at 10 bases. The CDR3 length is 17 residues. Germline values: CDR1 SGHRS, CDR2 YFSETQ. The V gene end was trimmed by 0 bases and the J gene end by 9 bases; junction bases not matched to a gene: 14. The CDR3 reads CASSLAAPGTSVEAQYF. For the CDR3, the DNA is TGCGCCAGCAGCTTGGCGGCCCCCGGGACTAGCGTGGAGGCCCAGTACTTC.